This is a list of T cell receptor beta chains from one sample in a study of blood T cell repertoires in COVID-19. TCRdb's table, derived via immunoSEQ multiplex PCR, lists solely in-frame clones and lacks some. The sample holds about 400,000 clones, approximately 86% seen once. Sequenced sample: peripheral blood. Every receptor here comes from a woman aged 55-69 years with COVID-19, enrolled during active disease. Each CDR3 is given with its conserved first and last residue. The D gene is left open where the match is weak. Clone size is given for some rows only: seen once, a few or many times, or a class if the clone is expanded.

>.|.|TRBV25-1|TRBJ2-7
CASISEANTYEQYF
TGTGCCAGCATATCCGAGGCCAACACCTACGAGCAGTACTTC
>TRBD2|.|TRBV19|TRBJ2-1
CASSIASGGPAYNEQFF
TGTGCCAGTAGTATTGCTAGCGGGGGGCCAGCCTACAATGAGCAGTTCTTC
>TRBD1|.|TRBV7-6|TRBJ1-1
CASSFERGQGIDRNTEAFF
TGTGCCAGCAGTTTTGAACGGGGACAGGGGATAGACAGGAACACTGAAGCTTTCTTT
>TRBD1|once|TRBV2|TRBJ2-7
CASSTGGAVGEQYF
TGTGCCAGCAGTACAGGGGGCGCTGTGGGGGAGCAGTACTTC
>.|.|TRBV5-1|TRBJ1-2
CASSLAGSDNNYGYTF
TGCGCCAGCAGCTTGGCGGGGAGCGATAATAACTATGGCTACACCTTC
>TRBD1|many|TRBV7-9|TRBJ1-4
CASASGTEGLNEKLFF
TGTGCCAGCGCCTCCGGGACAGAGGGTCTTAATGAAAAACTGTTTTTT
>.|once|TRBV7-2|TRBJ1-1
CASSFDRANTEAFF
TGTGCCAGCAGTTTTGACAGAGCGAACACTGAAGCTTTCTTT
>.|.|TRBV10-3|TRBJ2-7
CAISDRGEQYF
TGTGCCATCAGTGACAGGGGAGAGCAGTACTTC
>TRBD1|few|TRBV19|TRBJ1-2
CASSASDRAYGYTF
TGTGCCAGTAGTGCGTCGGACAGGGCCTATGGCTACACCTTC
>.|few|TRBV12-5|TRBJ2-2
CASGRGGGFANTGELFF
TGTGCTAGTGGTCGGGGAGGAGGGTTCGCGAACACCGGGGAGCTGTTTTTT
>TRBD2|.|TRBV7-3|TRBJ2-1
CASSLSLAGMNEQFF
TGTGCCAGCAGCTTAAGTCTAGCGGGGATGAATGAGCAGTTCTTC
>TRBD2|.|TRBV7-8|TRBJ2-5
CASSSRTSGAQETQYF
TGTGCCAGCAGCTCCCGGACTAGCGGGGCGCAAGAGACCCAGTACTTC
>TRBD1|.|TRBV6-1|TRBJ2-7
CASSAPLETGIHEQYF
TGTGCCAGCAGTGCCCCCTTAGAGACAGGGATCCACGAGCAGTACTTC
>.|.|TRBV5-1|TRBJ2-7
CASSFWGNLREQYF
TGCGCCAGCAGCTTCTGGGGCAACCTACGTGAGCAGTACTTC
>TRBD2|once|TRBV6-2/TRBV6-3|TRBJ2-5
CASSSGLAGGQETQYF
TGTGCCAGCAGTTCGGGACTAGCGGGTGGCCAAGAGACCCAGTACTTC
>.|.|TRBV7-2|TRBJ2-2
CASSSGQNTGELFF
TGTGCCAGCAGCTCGGGACAGAACACCGGGGAGCTGTTTTTT
>TRBD1|once|TRBV27|TRBJ2-5
CASSYDRGASQTQYF
TGTGCCAGCAGCTACGACAGGGGGGCTAGTCAGACCCAGTACTTC
>TRBD1|.|TRBV18|TRBJ1-1
CASYHPLDRAEAFF
TGTGCCAGCTATCACCCTCTGGACAGGGCTGAAGCTTTCTTT
>.|.|TRBV5-1|TRBJ2-6
CASSSSTDGHSGANVLTF
TGCGCCAGCAGCTCCTCGACAGATGGTCACTCTGGGGCCAACGTCCTGACTTTC
>.|.|TRBV2|TRBJ2-7
CASRQAYEQYF
TGTGCCAGCAGACAGGCTTACGAGCAGTACTTC
>.|.|TRBV29-1|TRBJ1-2
CSVEGQGSYGYTF
TGCAGCGTTGAGGGTCAGGGGAGCTATGGCTACACCTTC
>.|.|TRBV5-4|TRBJ1-6
CASSLTENDSPLHF
TGTGCCAGCAGCCTTACAGAGAATGATTCACCCCTCCACTTT
>TRBD2|few|TRBV5-1|TRBJ2-5
CASPPGESGGALETQYF
TGCGCCAGCCCCCCCGGGGAGAGCGGGGGGGCCTTGGAGACCCAGTACTTC
>.|.|TRBV5-1|TRBJ1-1
CASSLDSDTEAFF
TGCGCCAGCAGCTTGGACTCGGACACTGAAGCTTTCTTT
>TRBD1|.|TRBV7-2|TRBJ1-1
CASRFTGDTEAFF
TGTGCCAGCAGGTTCACAGGGGACACTGAAGCTTTCTTT
>.|.|TRBV19|TRBJ2-7
CASRTPGSSSYEQYF
TGTGCCAGTAGGACCCCCGGGTCGAGCTCCTACGAGCAGTACTTC
>.|.|TRBV9|TRBJ2-2
CASSADPQPGLRITGELFF
TGTGCCAGCAGCGCCGATCCTCAACCGGGACTCAGAATCACCGGGGAGCTGTTTTTT
>TRBD1|.|TRBV30|TRBJ2-3
CAWSSGTASTDTQYF
TGTGCCTGGAGTTCCGGGACAGCTAGCACAGATACGCAGTATTTT
>.|.|TRBV25-1|TRBJ2-5
CASSELGAGWETQYF
TGTGCCAGCAGTGAATTAGGGGCAGGGTGGGAGACCCAGTACTTC
>.|.|TRBV19|TRBJ1-2
CASRLEYSSTSNYGYTF
TGTGCCAGTAGACTAGAGTATTCCTCGACATCTAACTATGGCTACACCTTC
>.|.|TRBV27|TRBJ1-2
CASSPEGGWYGYTF
TGTGCCAGCAGCCCGGAGGGAGGGTGGTACGGCTACACCTTC
>TRBD2|.|TRBV18|TRBJ2-1
CASSSLAGSYNEQFF
TGTGCCAGCTCATCCCTAGCGGGGTCCTACAATGAGCAGTTCTTC
>.|.|TRBV15|TRBJ1-5
CATSRDLANQPQHF
TGTGCCACCAGCAGAGATTTGGCTAATCAGCCCCAGCATTTT
>.|.|TRBV5-5|TRBJ2-3
CASSLNLRWDTQYF
TGTGCCAGCAGCTTGAACCTCCGGTGGGATACGCAGTATTTT
>.|.|TRBV6-2/TRBV6-3|TRBJ2-7
CASSYTIFRDTSFYEQYF
TGTGCCAGCAGTTACACTATTTTCCGGGACACCTCCTTCTACGAGCAGTACTTC
>.|once|TRBV7-2|TRBJ1-1
CASSSAGKRGTEAFF
TGTGCCAGCAGCTCAGCTGGTAAGCGGGGGACTGAAGCTTTCTTT
>TRBD1|.|TRBV7-9|TRBJ2-3
CASSSPGDRPPTDTQYF
TGTGCCAGCAGCTCCCCAGGGGACAGGCCCCCCACAGATACGCAGTATTTT
>.|once|TRBV11-2|TRBJ2-1
CASSRSEYNEQFF
TGTGCCAGCAGCCGTAGCGAGTACAATGAGCAGTTCTTC
>.|few|TRBV30|TRBJ2-5
CAWSSGQTQYF
TGTGCCTGGAGTAGTGGGCAGACCCAGTACTTC
>.|.|TRBV5-1|TRBJ1-1
CASSLDGGTEAFF
TGCGCCAGCAGCTTGGACGGGGGCACTGAAGCTTTCTTT
>TRBD1|.|TRBV19|TRBJ1-1
CASSRSQYRGSEAFF
TGTGCCAGTAGTAGATCGCAGTACAGGGGCTCTGAAGCTTTCTTT
>TRBD1|.|TRBV5-4|TRBJ1-1
CASSWRTGGRGRTEAFF
TGTGCCAGCAGCTGGAGGACAGGGGGCCGGGGGAGAACTGAAGCTTTCTTT
>TRBD1|.|TRBV9|TRBJ1-5
CASSVGQGGQPQHF
TGTGCCAGCAGCGTAGGACAGGGAGGTCAGCCCCAGCATTTT
>TRBD1|.|TRBV11-3|TRBJ1-1
CASSLNNRGRPAFF
TGTGCCAGCAGCTTAAATAACAGGGGGCGCCCAGCTTTCTTT